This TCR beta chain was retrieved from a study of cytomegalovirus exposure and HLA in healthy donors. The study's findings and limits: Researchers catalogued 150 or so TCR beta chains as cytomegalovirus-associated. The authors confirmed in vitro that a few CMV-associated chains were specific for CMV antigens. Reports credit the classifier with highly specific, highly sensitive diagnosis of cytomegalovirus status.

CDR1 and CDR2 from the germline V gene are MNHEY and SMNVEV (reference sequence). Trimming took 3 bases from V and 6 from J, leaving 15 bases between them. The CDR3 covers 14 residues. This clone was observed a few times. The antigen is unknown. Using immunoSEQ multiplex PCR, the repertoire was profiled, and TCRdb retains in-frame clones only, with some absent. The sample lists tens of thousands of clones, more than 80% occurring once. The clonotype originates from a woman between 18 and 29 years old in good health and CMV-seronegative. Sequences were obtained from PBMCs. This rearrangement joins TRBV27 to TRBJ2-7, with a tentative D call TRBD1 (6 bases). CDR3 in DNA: TGTGCCAGCAGTTTCGGCAGGGGCGCAGGCGAGCAGTACTTC. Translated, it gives CASSFGRGAGEQYF.